The clone carrying this T cell receptor beta chain was detected only a few times. Its antigen is undetermined. CDR1 and CDR2 from the germline V gene are LGHNA and YSLEER. The CDR3 loop spans 14 amino acids. The germline V and J ends were trimmed by 4 bases and 4 bases, with 11 bases remaining between them. Expressed TCRB transcripts were sequenced because the entire RNA isolate underwent reverse transcription. Some clones are missing from TCRdb's copy, which holds only in-frame ones; the method was immunoSEQ multiplex PCR. The table lists 600,000 to 750,000 clones, over 10% of them singletons. The data were taken from a study of beta chain features in type 1 diabetes. Whole-study results and caveats: A PCR bias possibly favoring shorter templates would apply equally to patients and controls. The study found that naive, central memory and Treg TCRB repertoires appeared more similar in patients than in healthy donors. A moderate, significant TCRB CDR3 shortening appeared in type 1 diabetes across four CD4+ subsets.

Sequenced input: naive CD4+ T cells from blood. This chain connects TRBV4-3 to TRBJ1-5; perhaps TRBD1 as D (6 bases). The clonotype was recovered from a man younger than 45 with type 1 diabetes. The CDR3 protein is CASSPGAANQPQHF. CDR3 coding DNA: TGCGCCAGCAGCCCAGGGGCGGCGAATCAGCCCCAGCATTTT.